Listed below are T cell receptor beta chains from one sample, sequenced in a study of blood T cells in healthy people across ages. TCRdb re-derived calls from the 5' RACE reads in MiXCR, one entry per CDR3 protein. The sample holds approximately 690,000 distinct CDR3 sequences, 58% seen once. Sequencing was performed on blood. These receptors all stem from a man in his fifties or sixties in good health. Both conserved end residues are part of each CDR3. The order of the fields is clone size, V gene, D gene, J gene, CDR3 length, CDR3 DNA, CDR3 protein. A D gene is named only where the DNA matches it firmly. A row's size may be missing; if present it is once, few, many or a size class.

few	TRBV27	NA	TRBJ2-7	14	TGTGCCAGCAGTTTATTTAGTACGGCGGGGATCGCGTACTTC	CASSLFSTAGIAYF
NA	TRBV7-8	TRBD1	TRBJ2-5	15	TGTGCCAGCAGCAAGGACAGGGGACCTCTTGGGACCCAGTACTTC	CASSKDRGPLGTQYF
NA	TRBV20-1	NA	TRBJ2-1	12	TGCAGTGCTACGGGGGCCTACAATGAGCAGTTCTTC	CSATGAYNEQFF
NA	TRBV6-6	NA	TRBJ2-1	13	TGTGCCAGCAGTGGAACGGAGGGTAGTGTGCAGTTCTTC	CASSGTEGSVQFF
NA	TRBV25-1	TRBD1	TRBJ1-4	14	TGTGCCAGCAGTCGGGACAGGGGGCATGAAAAACTGTTTTTT	CASSRDRGHEKLFF
NA	TRBV5-1	NA	TRBJ2-3	15	TGCGCCAGCAGCCCCGAGGGGGGGCCAATAGGTACGCAGTATTTT	CASSPEGGPIGTQYF
NA	TRBV7-2	NA	TRBJ2-7	14	TGTGCCAGCAGCCCCCTTAGGAGTGCGGGGGAGCAGTACTTC	CASSPLRSAGEQYF
NA	TRBV10-2	NA	TRBJ1-4	15	TGCGCCAGCAGTGAACAGGCGGCAACTAATGAAAAACTGTTTTTT	CASSEQAATNEKLFF
NA	TRBV5-1	TRBD2	TRBJ2-3	16	TGCGCCAGCAGCTTGGCTAGCGGGGTCGGTGCAGATACGCAGTATTTT	CASSLASGVGADTQYF
NA	TRBV7-9	TRBD2	TRBJ2-5	16	TGTGCCAGCAGCTCCCTTAGCGGGGGGATTCAAGAGACCCAGTACTTC	CASSSLSGGIQETQYF
few	TRBV6-5	TRBD2	TRBJ2-5	17	TGTGCCAGCAGTTACTCTGGGGTAGCGGGGTCCCAAGAGACCCAGTACTTC	CASSYSGVAGSQETQYF
once	TRBV20-1	NA	TRBJ1-6	12	TGCAGTGCTTTACAGGGAAATTCACCCCTCCACTTT	CSALQGNSPLHF
NA	TRBV6-1	TRBD1	TRBJ2-3	16	TGTGCCAGCAGTGAAGAGGGGGCTGAAGGCACAGATACGCAGTATTTT	CASSEEGAEGTDTQYF
NA	TRBV5-1	NA	TRBJ2-7	15	TGCGCCAGCAAATCAAGCTGGGTGGCAACCTACGAGCAGTACTTC	CASKSSWVATYEQYF
NA	TRBV2	NA	TRBJ2-2	14	TGTGCCAGCAGTAGGGACAAGAACACCGGGGAGCTGTTTTTT	CASSRDKNTGELFF
NA	TRBV6-1	NA	TRBJ2-1	15	TGTGCCAGCAGTGAACGCAGGGGGGCTGTGAATGAGCAGTTCTTC	CASSERRGAVNEQFF
many	TRBV7-7	NA	TRBJ2-1	13	TGTGCCAGCAGCCGAGGGACACTTGATGAGCAGTTCTTC	CASSRGTLDEQFF
NA	TRBV7-9	NA	TRBJ2-1	12	TGTGCCAGCAGCTCCCCCTGGGGGGCGCAGTTCTTC	CASSSPWGAQFF
few	TRBV5-4	NA	TRBJ2-5	14	TGTGCCAGCAGCTTACTTAGCGTACAAGAGACCCAGTACTTC	CASSLLSVQETQYF
few	TRBV5-1	NA	TRBJ2-5	13	TGCGCCAGCAGCTTCAACGGGCCGGGGACCCAGTACTTC	CASSFNGPGTQYF
NA	TRBV15	NA	TRBJ1-2	16	TGTGCCACCAGCAGAGTCGCCGTTGCGGCTGGCTATGGCTACACCTTC	CATSRVAVAAGYGYTF
once	TRBV9	TRBD1	TRBJ2-3	15	TGTGCCAGCAGCCGGACAGGCGTCCCCACAGATACGCAGTATTTT	CASSRTGVPTDTQYF
once	TRBV28	TRBD2	TRBJ2-5	16	TGTGCCAGCAGTCCTAGCGGGGGGGCCAGCCGAGAGACCCAGTACTTC	CASSPSGGASRETQYF
NA	TRBV20-1	NA	TRBJ2-1	14	TGCAGTGCTAGAATGGGGGGGCCCTACAATGAGCAGTTCTTC	CSARMGGPYNEQFF
NA	TRBV7-6	NA	TRBJ2-5	14	TGTGCCAGCAGCTTACAAGGGAGTAGAGAGACCCAGTACTTC	CASSLQGSRETQYF
NA	TRBV5-6	NA	TRBJ1-5	15	TGTGCCAGCAGCTCCGGGCCCGGGAGCAATCAGCCCCAGCATTTT	CASSSGPGSNQPQHF